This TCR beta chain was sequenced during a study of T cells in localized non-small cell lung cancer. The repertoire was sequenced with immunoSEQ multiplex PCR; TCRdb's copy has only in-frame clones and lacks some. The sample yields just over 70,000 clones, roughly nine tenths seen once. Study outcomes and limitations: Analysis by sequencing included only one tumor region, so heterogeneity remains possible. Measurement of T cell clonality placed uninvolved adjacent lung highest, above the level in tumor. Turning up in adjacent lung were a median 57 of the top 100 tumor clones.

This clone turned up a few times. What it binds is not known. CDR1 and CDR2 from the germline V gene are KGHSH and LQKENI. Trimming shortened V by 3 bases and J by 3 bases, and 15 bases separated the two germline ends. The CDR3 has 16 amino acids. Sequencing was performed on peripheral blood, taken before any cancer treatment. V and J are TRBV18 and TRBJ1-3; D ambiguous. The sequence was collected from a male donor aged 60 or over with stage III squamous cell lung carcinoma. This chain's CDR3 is CASSPLKDSRGNTIYF. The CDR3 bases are TGTGCCAGCTCACCTCTAAAGGACTCACGTGGAAACACCATATATTTT.